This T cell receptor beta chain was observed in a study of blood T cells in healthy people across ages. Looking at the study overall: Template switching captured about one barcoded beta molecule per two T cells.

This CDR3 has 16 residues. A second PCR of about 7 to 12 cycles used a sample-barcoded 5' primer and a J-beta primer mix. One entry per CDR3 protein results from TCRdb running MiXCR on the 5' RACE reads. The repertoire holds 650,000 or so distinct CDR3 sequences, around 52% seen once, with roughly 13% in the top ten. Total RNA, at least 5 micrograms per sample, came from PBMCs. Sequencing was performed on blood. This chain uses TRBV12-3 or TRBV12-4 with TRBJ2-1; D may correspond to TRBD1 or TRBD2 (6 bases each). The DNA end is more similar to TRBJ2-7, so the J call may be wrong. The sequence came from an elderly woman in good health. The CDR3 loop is CASRYAGTWTNYEQYF. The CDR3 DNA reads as TGTGCCAGCAGATATGCCGGGACATGGACTAACTACGAGCAGTACTTC.